The 18 T cell receptor beta chains below all came from one sample that was sequenced in a study of CD8 T cells in Susac syndrome. An amount of RNA that ranged from roughly 0.45 to 1 ug was reverse transcribed with random hexamers. TCRdb reanalysed the immunoSEQ multiplex PCR reads using MiXCR and keeps one entry per CDR3 protein. The sample holds 150,000 or so distinct CDR3 sequences; about 96% are singletons and the top ten take about 0.12%. Sequenced input: CD4+ T cells from PBMCs. The source is a human donor with Susac syndrome.

The chain recombines TRBV29-1 with TRBJ2-3; D gene unclear. The V end was cut by 4 bases, the J end by 6 bases, with 14 bases between. The CDR3 is made up of 13 amino acids. From germline, CDR1 is SQVTM and CDR2 ANQGSEA. The CDR3 spells CSVAGVLGDTQYF. CDR3 bases: TGCAGCGTTGCTGGCGTTTTGGGGGATACGCAGTATTTT.

The rearrangement links TRBV15 to TRBJ2-5; tentative D call: TRBD2 (7 bases). The germline CDR1 and CDR2 sequences are LNHNV and YYDKDF (reference sequence). CDR3 size: 15 residues. Trimming stripped 2 bases from V and 4 bases from J, with 14 bases between. CDR3 bases: TGTGCCACCAGCAGAACTCGGGGGGCAGGAGAGACCCAGTACTTC. This translates into CATSRTRGAGETQYF.

This clonotype has a single count. The V and J genes are TRBV4-2 and TRBJ1-6; 7 positions match TRBD1. The germline gives CDR1 LGHNA, CDR2 YNFKEQ. The CDR3 has 14 residues. The J segment lost 7 bases and the V segment lost 4 bases, leaving 4 bases of the junction unmatched. This CDR3 is CASSPGTANSPLHF. The CDR3 DNA reads TGTGCCAGCAGCCCCGGGACAGCGAATTCACCCCTCCACTTT.

The chain couples TRBV15 to TRBJ1-2; D gene ambiguous. From germline, CDR1 is LNHNV and CDR2 YYDKDF (reference sequence). Deletions cut 5 bases from V and 2 bases from J, with 15 bases between. The CDR3 has 15 residues. The CDR3 here is CATSPPGVSNYGYTF. DNA for the CDR3: TGTGCCACCAGCCCACCGGGAGTATCCAACTATGGCTACACCTTC.

V gene TRBV9 combines with J gene TRBJ2-5; maybe TRBD1 (6 bases). There are 17 residues in the CDR3. The germline V gene encodes CDR1 SGDLS and CDR2 YYNGEE. Trimming cost V 4 bases and J 3 bases, with 22 bases left between them. The CDR3 loop is CASSLSPGSAGEETQYF. CDR3 DNA: TGTGCCAGCAGCCTCTCACCAGGGAGTGCAGGGGAAGAGACCCAGTACTTC.

This chain joins TRBV18 and TRBJ2-7, with D possibly matching TRBD2 (5 bases). The CDR3 extends over 15 amino acids. Germline CDR1 is KGHSH and CDR2 is LQKENI. V was trimmed by 3 bases and J by 2 bases, leaving 14 bases between them. DNA for the CDR3: TGTGCCAGCTCACCCTTCGAGGACTCGGCCTACGAGCAGTACGTC. The encoded protein is CASSPFEDSAYEQYV.

V and J are TRBV20-1 and TRBJ2-4, with 9 bases that match TRBD2. Germline lookup yields CDR1 DFQATT and CDR2 SNEGSKA (reference sequence). The CDR3 is 16 amino acids. J was trimmed by 1 base and V by 1 base; bases with no gene match: 5. DNA for the CDR3: TGCAGTGCTAGAGCCCCACTAGCGGGTGCCAAAAACATTCAGTACTTC. Translated: CSARAPLAGAKNIQYF.

CDR3 DNA sequence: TGTGCCAGCAGTCAATACAGGGGACCCTACGAGCAGTACTTC. Protein product: CASSQYRGPYEQYF. This chain uses TRBV12-3 or TRBV12-4 with TRBJ2-7, with 7 bases matching TRBD1. J lost 2 bases, V lost 5 bases, and 6 bases had no gene match. The CDR3 covers 14 residues.

This clonotype was detected only a few times. The chain has TRBV12-3 or TRBV12-4 and TRBJ2-1; 7 bases match TRBD2. V gave up 0 bases and J gave up 9 bases; unmatched junction bases: 5. The CDR3 totals 14 residues. The CDR3 region is CASSLAGGPGEQFF. The CDR3 region has the DNA TGTGCCAGCAGTTTAGCGGGAGGGCCCGGTGAGCAGTTCTTC.

This chain uses TRBV20-1 with TRBJ2-2; no clear D. Trimming removed 0 bases from V and 7 bases from J, with 9 bases in between. Germline V gene data show CDR1 as DFQATT and CDR2 as SNEGSKA (reference sequence). The CDR3 has 13 amino acids. This CDR3 reads CSARDRLGGELFF. The CDR3 nucleotides read TGCAGTGCTAGAGATAGGCTCGGCGGGGAGCTGTTTTTT.

The chain couples TRBV27 to TRBJ1-2, with 10 positions matching TRBD1. The CDR3 contains 14 residues. The germline V gene has CDR1 MNHEY and CDR2 SMNVEV (reference sequence). V was pared by 11 bases and J by 5 bases, with 11 bases of the junction left unmatched. Here the CDR3 DNA reads TGTGCCTCTAAGACAGGGGGCACGGGATATGGCTACACCTTC. It is translated as CASKTGGTGYGYTF.

The rearrangement joins TRBV7-9 to TRBJ1-4; 7 positions agree with TRBD1. The germline gives CDR1 SEHNR, CDR2 FQNEAQ (reference sequence). The CDR3 is 15 amino acids. V was pared by 5 bases and J by 1 base, with 4 bases of the junction left unmatched. The CDR3 nucleotides are TGTGCCAGCAGCCTCGGGACAGAAACTAATGAAAAACTGTTTTTT. The encoded protein is CASSLGTETNEKLFF.

The chain joins TRBV25-1 to TRBJ2-3; D is perhaps TRBD1 (7 bases). CDR1 and CDR2 from the germline V gene are MGHDK and SYGVNS. Deletions cut 5 bases from V and 2 bases from J, with 17 bases between. This CDR3 spans 16 amino acids. The chain's CDR3 is CASSSPAGGTTDTQYF. As DNA, the CDR3 is TGTGCCAGCAGTAGCCCGGCAGGGGGGACCACAGATACGCAGTATTTT.

This chain joins TRBV20-1 and TRBJ1-2; D perhaps matches TRBD1 (6 bases). V lost 1 base to trimming and J lost 6 bases, with 9 bases between them. The CDR3 consists of 12 residues. The germline CDR1 and CDR2 sequences are DFQATT and SNEGSKA (reference sequence). CDR3 protein: CSARVRGDGYTF. In DNA, the CDR3 is TGCAGTGCTAGAGTAAGGGGGGATGGCTACACCTTC.

The rearrangement links TRBV7-2 to TRBJ2-5, with D possibly being TRBD1 (6 bases). CDR1 and CDR2 from the germline V gene are SGHTA and FQGNSA. The CDR3 covers 13 residues. Deletions cut 6 bases from V and 4 bases from J, with 12 bases between. The CDR3 loop is CASRKGVLETQYF. Written as DNA, the CDR3 is TGTGCCAGCAGGAAGGGGGTTCTAGAGACCCAGTACTTC.

The CDR3 region is CASSRTRIERGYTF. The CDR3 DNA sequence: TGTGCCAGCAGCCGGACCCGAATAGAACGAGGCTACACCTTC. This chain links TRBV6-5 with TRBJ1-2; D gene ambiguous. From germline, CDR1 is MNHEY and CDR2 SVGAGI. V was shortened by 6 bases and J by 8 bases, with 19 bases between the two germline ends. This CDR3 is 14 amino acids long.

The chain links TRBV30 to TRBJ1-2; 7 bases are shared with TRBD1. The CDR3 is made up of 12 amino acids. Germline CDR1 and CDR2: GTSNPN and SVGIG (reference sequence). V trimming: 7 bases; J trimming: 1 base; junction bases outside the gene matches: 3. The CDR3 DNA sequence: TGTGCCTCTACAGGGGATAACTATGGCTACACCTTC. Its protein is CASTGDNYGYTF. The full variable domain, completed using reference TRBV30 and TRBJ1-2, is SQTIHQWPATLVQPVGSPLSLECTVEGTSNPNLYWYRQAAGRGLQLLFYSVGIGQISSEVPQNLSASRPQDRQFILSSKKLLLSDSGFYLCASTGDNYGYTFGSGTRLTVV.

The chain is built from TRBV7-9 and TRBJ2-1, with D unclear. There are 11 residues in the CDR3. The V gene's germline CDR1 is SEHNR and CDR2 FQNEAQ (reference sequence). V shed 3 bases and J shed 7 bases, with 4 bases lying between them. Written as DNA, the CDR3 is TGTGCCAGCAGCTTTGCGAATGAGCAGTTCTTC. Its protein is CASSFANEQFF.